The 5 T cell receptor beta chains given below trace back to one sample, sequenced in a study of blood T cell repertoires in COVID-19. Sequenced by immunoSEQ multiplex PCR; TCRdb stores in-frame clones only, minus some. The data show about 60,000 clones, 65% to 90% seen once. Material: peripheral blood. Receptors were obtained from a man aged 40-49 years with acute or convalescent COVID-19.

The chain uses TRBV11-2 and TRBJ1-4; D not resolved. The V end was cut by 4 bases, the J end by 8 bases, with 14 bases between. CDR1 and CDR2 from the germline V gene are SGHAT and FQNNGV. CDR3 length: 14 amino acids. CDR3 sequence (DNA): TGTGCCAGCAGCTCCCCCCGGGAAGGCGAAAAACTGTTTTTT. Protein product: CASSSPREGEKLFF.

The rearrangement links TRBV12-5 to TRBJ2-1; 7 positions match TRBD1. Looked up from germline, CDR1 is LGHNT and CDR2 is FRNRAP. This CDR3 is built from 14 residues. V lost 6 bases, J lost 4 bases, and 6 bases stayed unmatched. The CDR3 nucleotides are TGTGCTAGTGGGGGACAGTCCTCATACAATGAGCAGTTCTTC. Its protein is CASGGQSSYNEQFF.

The chain is built from TRBV19 and TRBJ1-5; D possibly corresponds to TRBD1 (5 bases). Trimming cost V 5 bases and J 5 bases, with 13 bases left between them. Germline CDR1 LNHDA, CDR2 SQIVND (reference sequence). The CDR3 length is 14 residues. The CDR3: CASSGTGAHQPQHF. Written as DNA, the CDR3 is TGTGCCAGTAGTGGTACAGGTGCACATCAGCCCCAGCATTTT.

This chain joins TRBV6-4 and TRBJ2-1, with 10 bases matching TRBD1. V lost 2 bases to trimming and J lost 6 bases; unmatched junction nucleotides: 7. CDR1 and CDR2 (germline): MRHNA, SNTAGT. There are 16 residues in the CDR3. The CDR3 is CASSDGAGQGTNEQFF. CDR3 nucleotide sequence: TGTGCCAGCAGTGACGGGGCGGGACAGGGGACCAATGAGCAGTTCTTC.

The V call is TRBV7-8, the J call TRBJ2-2, with D maybe TRBD2 (5 bases). Deletions cut 3 bases from V and 0 bases from J, with 11 bases between. Germline loops: CDR1 SGHVS, CDR2 FQNEAQ. The CDR3 loop spans 16 amino acids. The CDR3 nucleotides read TGTGCCAGCAGCTTTGAGGGTCAATCGAACACCGGGGAGCTGTTTTTT. The encoded protein is CASSFEGQSNTGELFF.